The source of this T cell receptor (beta chain) is a study of cytomegalovirus exposure and HLA in healthy donors. The V and J ends lost 3 bases and 0 bases respectively, with 10 bases between them. In germline, CDR1 is MDHEN, CDR2 SYDVKM. The CDR3 is 15 amino acids. PCR amplification relied on 60 Vbeta primers (plus 13 Jbeta primers). This table comes from immunoSEQ multiplex PCR, and its TCRdb copy is limited to in-frame clones, with some not included. The sample lists about 160,000 clones, approximately 80% occurring once. This clone was counted once. The receptor comes from a man aged 30 to 39 in good health and CMV-seropositive. Sample: PBMCs. The chain has TRBV28 and TRBJ2-3; D might be TRBD1 (6 bases). CDR3 amino acids: CASSLRGFSTDTQYF. The CDR3 nucleotides are TGTGCCAGCAGTTTGAGGGGGTTTAGCACAGATACGCAGTATTTT.